This TCR beta chain originates from a study of CD8+ T cells in alopecia areata. To note about this clone: Its antigen is currently unknown.

Lesional scalp tissue (obtained by punch biopsy) and peripheral blood were collected from alopecia areata patients. The germline V gene has CDR1 DFQATT and CDR2 SNEGSKA (reference sequence). Trimming removed 6 bases from V and 3 bases from J, with 8 bases in between. The CDR3 is 11 residues long. Study-wide results and caveats: Among patients, TCR sharing was less clear than in mice, a difference possibly due in part to HLA diversity in the patient population. Resident alphabeta T cells of normal skin are also sequenced in scalp samples.

After isolation, RNA underwent reverse transcription to generate cDNA as the sequencing template. The repertoire was sequenced with immunoSEQ multiplex PCR; TCRdb's copy has only in-frame clones and lacks some. The sample includes some 120,000 clones, 58% of them seen just once. Sequenced material: CD4+ T cells sorted from blood, taken at week 0. The TCR originated in a human donor with alopecia areata. This rearrangement joins TRBV20-1 to TRBJ2-5; no reliable D call. DNA of the CDR3: TGCAGTGCCACTAAAAAAGAGACCCAGTACTTC. This codes for CSATKKETQYF.